This is a list of T cell receptor beta chains from one sample in a study of cytomegalovirus exposure and HLA in healthy donors. Clones were sequenced by immunoSEQ multiplex PCR, and TCRdb holds only the in-frame ones, with some missing. This repertoire shows roughly 220,000 clones, just under 70% found once; its top ten account for less than 3%. The specimen was PBMCs. The receptor source for this set is a man in his forties in good health and CMV-seropositive. The CDR3 runs from the conserved cysteine through the conserved F or W. Fields, in order: V gene, J gene, CDR3 protein.

>TRBV6-4|TRBJ1-2
CASSERIRDSLHYGYTF
>TRBV27|TRBJ2-4
CASSSLTKNIQYF
>TRBV5-6|TRBJ2-7
CASSFPSGGSYEQYF
>TRBV6-4|TRBJ2-1
CASSDSDGGYNEQFF
>TRBV7-6|TRBJ2-3
CASSLSGGRDTQYF
>TRBV19|TRBJ1-2
CASSWRGTGAQANYGYTF
>TRBV6-5|TRBJ1-6
CASSYGGAGSPLHF
>TRBV5-6|TRBJ2-7
CASSLGAAYEQYF
>TRBV29-1|TRBJ2-1
CSVGLGDRGFF
>TRBV15|TRBJ2-2
CATSRDGTGYAGELFF
>TRBV28|TRBJ1-1
CASSPLGRWGELNTEAFF
>TRBV9|TRBJ1-1
CASSPSQKWNTEAFF
>TRBV6-6|TRBJ1-1
CASRRGNTEAFF
>TRBV5-1|TRBJ2-5
CASRGQGAWETQYF
>TRBV11-2|TRBJ1-2
CASSATGGVGILYGYTF
>TRBV6-1|TRBJ2-3
CASSEVGWTSGRFGTDTQYF
>TRBV6-6|TRBJ1-1
CASRTGGGTEAFF
>TRBV6-1|TRBJ1-1
CAAIRGRANTEAFF